This TCR beta chain was identified in a study of neurological immune-mediated disorders. General observations from the study: No expanded-clone CDR3 amino acid sequence recurred across subjects, suggesting private TCR-beta repertoires.

The cDNA came from 5'RACE, which used 10-nucleotide random UMIs. Every sequencing run gave over 190 million TCR-beta sequences, taken from 15-18 subjects. TCRdb used MiXCR to reprocess the 5' RACE reads, holding one entry per CDR3 protein. The sample gives around 41,000 distinct CDR3 sequences, approximately 15% of which show up once; approximately 3.5% is in the top ten. This clonotype was observed at least ten times. What it binds is unknown. Libraries from sorted cells used about 970,000 T cells (CD4+ or CD8+). The length of the CDR3 is 15 residues. The V gene lost 0 bases and the J gene lost 1 base, with 9 bases spanning the gap. Per germline, CDR1 SGHRS and CDR2 YFSETQ.

The sequencing sample was made of CD4+ T cells from blood. The rearrangement joins TRBV5-1 to TRBJ2-3; a weak D match, TRBD2 (5 bases). The clonotype comes from a woman in her fifties or sixties with HTLV-1-associated myelopathy (HAM/TSP). The DNA of the CDR3 is TGCGCCAGCAGCTTGGATGCGAGGGGCACAGATACGCAGTATTTT. The encoded protein is CASSLDARGTDTQYF. Based on the CDR3 plus reference TRBV5-1 and TRBJ2-3, the full variable domain is KAGVTQTPRYLIKTRGQQVTLSCSPISGHRSVSWYQQTPGQGLQFLFEYFSETQRNKGNFPGRFSGRQFSNSRSEMNVSTLELGDSALYLCASSLDARGTDTQYFGPGTRLTVL.